The rows below give T cell receptor beta chains drawn from one sample of a study of blood T cell repertoires in COVID-19. Sequencing was performed with immunoSEQ multiplex PCR; in TCRdb, only in-frame clones are kept and a portion is missing. The table records about 66,000 clones, 82% of them present only once. The sequenced material came from peripheral blood. Receptor source: a man aged 55 to 70 with acute or convalescent COVID-19. Both conserved end residues are part of each CDR3. Each record gives: V gene, D gene, J gene, clone size, CDR3 DNA, CDR3 protein. A D gene is named only where the DNA matches it firmly. Clone size is shown for a subset of rows, as once, few, many or a class of expanded clone.

TRBV30,.,TRBJ1-5,.,TGTGCCTGCCAAGGGGCCTATAGCAATCAGCCCCAGCATTTT,CACQGAYSNQPQHF
TRBV19,.,TRBJ2-1,.,TGTGCCAGCAGGGCGGGGACGGGCTCCTACAATGAGCAGTTCTTC,CASRAGTGSYNEQFF
TRBV30,TRBD1,TRBJ2-7,.,TGTGCCTGGAGTGCAAGCCCCACGACAGGGCGGACGTACTTC,CAWSASPTTGRTYF
TRBV20-1,.,TRBJ2-1,.,TGCAGTGCTAGTGACAGATACTACAATGAGCAGTTCTTC,CSASDRYYNEQFF
TRBV2,.,TRBJ1-1,.,TGTGCCAGCAGCGGAAGGGGTTCTCTCACTGAAGCTTTCTTT,CASSGRGSLTEAFF
TRBV5-1,TRBD1,TRBJ2-1,.,TGCGCCAGCAGCTTCCGGGACAGGGGGCGAGGGGAGCAGTTCTTC,CASSFRDRGRGEQFF
TRBV7-6,TRBD1,TRBJ1-6,few,TGTGCCAGCAGCTTAGATGGGACAGGGGGATCACCCCTCCACTTT,CASSLDGTGGSPLHF
TRBV11-2,.,TRBJ2-1,.,TGTGCCAGCAGCTTAATCCTGGGGGGCTCCTACAATGAGCAGTTCTTC,CASSLILGGSYNEQFF
TRBV6-5,.,TRBJ1-2,.,TGTGCCAGCAGCAGACCTGGGCAGTTAAGCTACACCTTC,CASSRPGQLSYTF
TRBV7-2,TRBD2,TRBJ2-3,.,TGTGCCAGCAGCTTACCTCCAGCGGGGGGGCGTAAGGGAGATACGCAGTATTTT,CASSLPPAGGRKGDTQYF
TRBV4-3,.,TRBJ2-2,.,TGCGCCAGCAGCCAAGAGACAGTAACCACCGGGGAGCTGTTTTTT,CASSQETVTTGELFF
TRBV12-3/TRBV12-4,.,TRBJ2-7,few,TGTGCCAGCAGTTTTGGCATTAACTACGAGCAGTACTTC,CASSFGINYEQYF
TRBV10-3,.,TRBJ2-2,few,TGTGCCATCAGTGCTCAGGGGAACACCGGGGAGCTGTTTTTT,CAISAQGNTGELFF
TRBV6-2/TRBV6-3,.,TRBJ2-7,.,TGTGCCACCAGCGTTTTAAACAGCTACTCCTACGAGCAGTACTTC,CATSVLNSYSYEQYF
TRBV11-2,.,TRBJ1-1,.,TGTGCCAGCAGCTCAAAGGGTTCGGGACTTGAAGCTTTCTTT,CASSSKGSGLEAFF
TRBV18,TRBD1,TRBJ1-5,few,TGTGCCAGCTCACCCACAGGGGGCGGCAATCAGCCCCAGCATTTT,CASSPTGGGNQPQHF
TRBV18,.,TRBJ2-3,.,TGTGCCAGCTCCCTCGTCACAGATACGCAGTATTTT,CASSLVTDTQYF
TRBV6-5,.,TRBJ1-5,.,TGTGCCAGCAGTTACACCTCAGGGCAAGGCAATCAGCCCCAGCATTTT,CASSYTSGQGNQPQHF
TRBV7-8,TRBD2,TRBJ2-5,once,TGTGCCAGCAGCTTAGGGGCTAGCGGGCAAGAGACCCAGTACTTC,CASSLGASGQETQYF
TRBV9,.,TRBJ1-6,few,TGTGCCAGCAGCGTAGAAGACAGGCCCTTCAATTCACCCCTCCACTTT,CASSVEDRPFNSPLHF
TRBV19,.,TRBJ1-2,.,TGTGCCAGTAGTTCCCGGGACTCGAGTAGCTATGGCTACACCTTC,CASSSRDSSSYGYTF
TRBV7-9,.,TRBJ1-1,.,TGTGCCAGCAGCTTAGGGCAGATTGAAGCTTTCTTT,CASSLGQIEAFF
TRBV7-9,.,TRBJ1-6,.,TGTGCCAGCAGCTTATCGGGGAATTCACCCCTCCACTTT,CASSLSGNSPLHF
TRBV5-4,.,TRBJ1-2,once,TGTGCCAGCAGCGCAGACCCTGGCGGAGGCTACACCTTC,CASSADPGGGYTF
TRBV5-1,.,TRBJ2-3,.,TGCGCCAGCAGCTTAGCGAGTAGCACAGATACGCAGTATTTT,CASSLASSTDTQYF
TRBV7-2,.,TRBJ2-2,.,TGTGCCAGCAGCTTAAATATGAACACCGGGGAGCTGTTTTTT,CASSLNMNTGELFF
TRBV6-5,.,TRBJ2-7,.,TGTGCCAGCAGTTTAGGGAGCGGTGTACAGTACGAGCAGTACTTC,CASSLGSGVQYEQYF
TRBV5-1,TRBD1,TRBJ1-2,once,TGCGCCAGCAGCCCGGGTCAGACAGGGGGCGGTGGCTACACCTTC,CASSPGQTGGGGYTF
TRBV5-1,.,TRBJ1-5,.,TGCGCCAGCAGCTTGGATGAAGGGGAAAGGCCCCAGCATTTT,CASSLDEGERPQHF
TRBV25-1,.,TRBJ1-5,.,TGTGCCAGCAGTGAAGCCGGCGGGCAGCCCCAGCATTTT,CASSEAGGQPQHF
TRBV6-2/TRBV6-3,TRBD1,TRBJ2-1,.,TGTGCCAGCAGTTACTCAGGGGGCCGAGGCAATGAGCAGTTCTTC,CASSYSGGRGNEQFF
TRBV5-1,.,TRBJ1-2,.,TGCGCCAGCAGCATCGGAGGGACCAACTATGGCTACACCTTC,CASSIGGTNYGYTF
TRBV2,TRBD1,TRBJ1-1,.,TGTGCCAGCAGCTACGGACAGGTGATTGGGGGCACTGAAGCTTTCTTT,CASSYGQVIGGTEAFF
TRBV5-1,.,TRBJ2-5,.,TGCGCCAGCAGCTTCCGGGACACAAAAGAGACCCAGTACTTC,CASSFRDTKETQYF
TRBV3-1/TRBV3-2,.,TRBJ2-1,.,TGTGCCAGCAGCCAAGATCTGCAGGGCAATGAGCAGTTCTTC,CASSQDLQGNEQFF
TRBV6-2/TRBV6-3,TRBD1,TRBJ2-7,.,TGTGCCAGCAGTTACTCGTGGGACAGGGACTCCTACGAGCAGTACTTC,CASSYSWDRDSYEQYF
TRBV23-1,TRBD1,TRBJ1-5,.,TGCGCCAGCAGTGAGGACAGGGTCTCGGATCAGCCCCAGCATTTT,CASSEDRVSDQPQHF
TRBV6-4,.,TRBJ2-5,.,TGTGCCACCTCACCTGGGCTCAGACAGAACCAAGAGACCCAGTACTTC,CATSPGLRQNQETQYF
TRBV5-1,TRBD1,TRBJ1-1,.,TGCGCCAGCAGCCGGGGAGACAGGGGGCAAGGTAGCACTGAAGCTTTCTTT,CASSRGDRGQGSTEAFF
TRBV5-1,TRBD2,TRBJ2-3,.,TGCGCCAGCAGCCCCCAACTAGCGGGGGACACAGATACGCAGTATTTT,CASSPQLAGDTDTQYF
TRBV18,.,TRBJ1-2,.,TGTGCCAGCTCACCACAGGGGTACTATGGCTACACCTTC,CASSPQGYYGYTF
TRBV2,TRBD1,TRBJ2-2,.,TGTGCCAGCAGAGGGGGCCGGACAGCCGGGGAGCTGTTTTTT,CASRGGRTAGELFF
TRBV2,TRBD1,TRBJ1-1,.,TGTGCCAGCAGTGCCCGTGAGACAGGGGGCGGGAGTGAAGCTTTCTTT,CASSARETGGGSEAFF
TRBV5-6,TRBD1,TRBJ1-5,.,TGTGCCAGCAGCACAACCCGGGACAGCCATCAGCCCCAGCATTTT,CASSTTRDSHQPQHF
TRBV24-1,.,TRBJ2-1,.,TGTGCCACCAGTGAGGGGGGGCACCGGGAGCAGTTCTTC,CATSEGGHREQFF
TRBV19,TRBD1,TRBJ2-2,.,TGTGCCAGTAGTATAGAAGGGGGCATAACCGGGGAGCTGTTTTTT,CASSIEGGITGELFF
TRBV11-2,TRBD1,TRBJ2-7,.,TGTGCCAGCAGCTTCCGGACAGGGAATACCTACGAGCAGTACTTC,CASSFRTGNTYEQYF
TRBV4-2,TRBD2,TRBJ2-3,.,TGTGCCAGCAGCCAAGAGCCCTTTTCGACTAGCGGGGCCACAGATACGCAGTATTTT,CASSQEPFSTSGATDTQYF